This is a list of T cell receptor beta chains from one sample in a study of control samples from healthy donors and cancer patients. TCRdb's table, derived via immunoSEQ multiplex PCR, lists solely in-frame clones and lacks some. The sample lists roughly 150,000 clones, 88% occurring once. The sequenced material came from blood. These receptors were obtained from a man between 18 and 35 years old in good health. The CDR3 runs from the conserved cysteine through the conserved F or W. The order of the fields is D gene, CDR3 length, J gene, V gene, clone size, CDR3 protein, CDR3 DNA. A D gene is named only where the DNA matches it firmly. Size tells how often a clone was seen (once, few, many) or the class of an expanded clone, and some rows leave it out.

D gene: TRBD1; CDR3 length: 15; J gene: TRBJ1-2; V gene: TRBV30; clone size: NA; CDR3 protein: CAWSVRRTGDSGYTF; CDR3 DNA: TGTGCCTGGAGTGTACGAAGGACAGGGGACTCTGGCTACACCTTC
D gene: NA; CDR3 length: 11; J gene: TRBJ2-5; V gene: TRBV7-9; clone size: NA; CDR3 protein: CASSFLETQYF; CDR3 DNA: TGTGCCAGCAGCTTCTTAGAGACCCAGTACTTC
D gene: TRBD1; CDR3 length: 14; J gene: TRBJ2-7; V gene: TRBV30; clone size: few; CDR3 protein: CAWSVQGGSYEQYF; CDR3 DNA: TGTGCCTGGAGTGTACAAGGGGGCTCTTACGAGCAGTACTTC
D gene: NA; CDR3 length: 13; J gene: TRBJ1-1; V gene: TRBV29-1; clone size: NA; CDR3 protein: CSVAGQWNTEAFF; CDR3 DNA: TGCAGCGTAGCCGGACAGTGGAACACTGAAGCTTTCTTT
D gene: NA; CDR3 length: 14; J gene: TRBJ1-2; V gene: TRBV7-9; clone size: NA; CDR3 protein: CASSLRAANYGYTF; CDR3 DNA: TGTGCCAGCAGCTTAAGGGCGGCAAACTATGGCTACACCTTC
D gene: TRBD1; CDR3 length: 13; J gene: TRBJ2-1; V gene: TRBV29-1; clone size: many; CDR3 protein: CSAKGASYNEQFF; CDR3 DNA: TGCAGCGCGAAGGGGGCCTCTTACAATGAGCAGTTCTTC
D gene: NA; CDR3 length: 14; J gene: TRBJ2-1; V gene: TRBV3-1/TRBV3-2; clone size: NA; CDR3 protein: CASSQEREDHEQFF; CDR3 DNA: TGTGCCAGCAGCCAAGAGAGAGAGGACCATGAGCAGTTCTTC
D gene: NA; CDR3 length: 12; J gene: TRBJ2-1; V gene: TRBV7-6; clone size: NA; CDR3 protein: CASSSRRNEQFF; CDR3 DNA: TGTGCCAGCAGCTCCCGACGGAATGAGCAGTTCTTC
D gene: TRBD1; CDR3 length: 14; J gene: TRBJ2-3; V gene: TRBV18; clone size: NA; CDR3 protein: CASSPSGQYHTQYF; CDR3 DNA: TGTGCCAGCTCACCCTCGGGACAGTATCATACGCAGTATTTT
D gene: TRBD2; CDR3 length: 18; J gene: TRBJ2-3; V gene: TRBV7-3; clone size: NA; CDR3 protein: CASSLTSTSIFGTDTQYF; CDR3 DNA: TGTGCCAGCAGCTTAACGTCGACTAGCATATTTGGCACAGATACGCAGTATTTT
D gene: NA; CDR3 length: 14; J gene: TRBJ1-2; V gene: TRBV18; clone size: NA; CDR3 protein: CASSQDRTGDGYTF; CDR3 DNA: TGTGCCAGCTCCCAAGACAGGACGGGAGATGGCTACACCTTC
D gene: NA; CDR3 length: 14; J gene: TRBJ2-5; V gene: TRBV10-2; clone size: NA; CDR3 protein: CASSATGLGETQYF; CDR3 DNA: TGCGCCAGCAGTGCCACAGGGTTGGGGGAGACCCAGTACTTC
D gene: NA; CDR3 length: 11; J gene: TRBJ1-3; V gene: TRBV7-9; clone size: NA; CDR3 protein: CASSLRNTIYF; CDR3 DNA: TGTGCCAGCAGCTTAAGGAACACCATATATTTT
D gene: TRBD1; CDR3 length: 15; J gene: TRBJ2-5; V gene: TRBV7-9; clone size: NA; CDR3 protein: CASSLGGTAKETQYF; CDR3 DNA: TGTGCCAGCAGCTTAGGAGGGACAGCAAAAGAGACCCAGTACTTC
D gene: TRBD2; CDR3 length: 17; J gene: TRBJ2-2; V gene: TRBV2; clone size: few; CDR3 protein: CASSRLAGGRNTGELFF; CDR3 DNA: TGTGCCAGCAGCAGACTAGCGGGGGGGCGGAACACCGGGGAGCTGTTTTTT
D gene: NA; CDR3 length: 15; J gene: TRBJ1-4; V gene: TRBV6-6; clone size: NA; CDR3 protein: CASSPTGTRTEKLFF; CDR3 DNA: TGTGCCAGCAGTCCCACAGGTACTAGAACCGAAAAACTGTTTTTT
D gene: NA; CDR3 length: 17; J gene: TRBJ2-3; V gene: TRBV7-3; clone size: NA; CDR3 protein: CASSPSDGGGGADTQYF; CDR3 DNA: TGTGCCAGCAGCCCGTCCGATGGGGGAGGGGGTGCAGATACGCAGTATTTT
D gene: NA; CDR3 length: 14; J gene: TRBJ2-5; V gene: TRBV5-6; clone size: once; CDR3 protein: CASSWGTSPETQYF; CDR3 DNA: TGTGCCAGCAGCTGGGGAACTAGCCCAGAGACCCAGTACTTC
D gene: NA; CDR3 length: 12; J gene: TRBJ2-2; V gene: TRBV24-1; clone size: NA; CDR3 protein: CATSDGAGELFF; CDR3 DNA: TGTGCCACCAGTGATGGGGCCGGGGAGCTGTTTTTT
D gene: NA; CDR3 length: 15; J gene: TRBJ2-7; V gene: TRBV20-1; clone size: NA; CDR3 protein: CSASGGGDPPYEQYF; CDR3 DNA: TGCAGTGCTAGTGGAGGCGGGGATCCACCCTACGAGCAGTACTTC
D gene: TRBD1; CDR3 length: 14; J gene: TRBJ1-2; V gene: TRBV3-1/TRBV3-2; clone size: NA; CDR3 protein: CASSRTGGYYGYTF; CDR3 DNA: TGTGCCAGCAGTCGGACAGGGGGCTACTATGGCTACACCTTC
D gene: NA; CDR3 length: 15; J gene: TRBJ1-4; V gene: TRBV5-5; clone size: NA; CDR3 protein: CASSLEGTVNEKLFF; CDR3 DNA: TGTGCCAGCAGCTTGGAGGGAACGGTTAATGAAAAACTGTTTTTT
D gene: TRBD1; CDR3 length: 15; J gene: TRBJ2-7; V gene: TRBV7-8; clone size: few; CDR3 protein: CASSSPDREPDEQYF; CDR3 DNA: TGTGCCAGCAGCTCCCCGGACAGGGAGCCAGACGAGCAGTACTTC
D gene: NA; CDR3 length: 15; J gene: TRBJ2-1; V gene: TRBV7-9; clone size: NA; CDR3 protein: CASRYRTSQEDEQFF; CDR3 DNA: TGTGCCAGCAGATATCGGACATCTCAGGAGGATGAGCAGTTCTTC
D gene: NA; CDR3 length: 15; J gene: TRBJ1-1; V gene: TRBV4-3; clone size: NA; CDR3 protein: CASSQGRAWRTEAFF; CDR3 DNA: TGCGCCAGCAGCCAAGGGCGAGCTTGGAGGACTGAAGCTTTCTTT
D gene: NA; CDR3 length: 18; J gene: TRBJ2-5; V gene: TRBV27; clone size: NA; CDR3 protein: CASSFPVLLARIQETQYF; CDR3 DNA: TGTGCCAGCAGTTTCCCAGTTTTGTTAGCACGTATACAAGAGACCCAGTACTTC
D gene: NA; CDR3 length: 13; J gene: TRBJ1-5; V gene: TRBV25-1; clone size: NA; CDR3 protein: CASGLGSNQPQHF; CDR3 DNA: TGTGCCAGCGGCCTAGGGAGCAATCAGCCCCAGCATTTT
D gene: NA; CDR3 length: 17; J gene: TRBJ2-6; V gene: TRBV5-1; clone size: NA; CDR3 protein: CASNIGLRASGANVLTF; CDR3 DNA: TGCGCCAGCAATATTGGCCTTCGCGCCTCTGGGGCCAACGTCCTGACTTTC
D gene: TRBD1; CDR3 length: 15; J gene: TRBJ1-4; V gene: TRBV9; clone size: few; CDR3 protein: CASSKGAATNEKLFF; CDR3 DNA: TGTGCCAGCAGCAAGGGGGCGGCAACTAATGAAAAACTGTTTTTT
D gene: NA; CDR3 length: 15; J gene: TRBJ2-7; V gene: TRBV9; clone size: NA; CDR3 protein: CASSVAADSSYEQYF; CDR3 DNA: TGTGCCAGCAGCGTAGCGGCGGACTCCTCCTACGAGCAGTACTTC
D gene: TRBD2; CDR3 length: 18; J gene: TRBJ2-3; V gene: TRBV7-6; clone size: NA; CDR3 protein: CASSLERVLAGGPDTQYF; CDR3 DNA: TGTGCCAGCAGCTTAGAAAGGGTTCTAGCGGGGGGGCCAGATACGCAGTATTTT
D gene: TRBD1; CDR3 length: 17; J gene: TRBJ1-6; V gene: TRBV4-1; clone size: NA; CDR3 protein: CASSPGPPRGLNSPLHF; CDR3 DNA: TGCGCCAGCAGCCCCGGACCCCCCAGGGGGCTCAATTCACCCCTCCACTTT
D gene: TRBD1; CDR3 length: 15; J gene: TRBJ2-1; V gene: TRBV10-3; clone size: NA; CDR3 protein: CAIRDGTGGHNEQFF; CDR3 DNA: TGTGCCATCAGGGACGGGACAGGGGGCCACAATGAGCAGTTCTTC